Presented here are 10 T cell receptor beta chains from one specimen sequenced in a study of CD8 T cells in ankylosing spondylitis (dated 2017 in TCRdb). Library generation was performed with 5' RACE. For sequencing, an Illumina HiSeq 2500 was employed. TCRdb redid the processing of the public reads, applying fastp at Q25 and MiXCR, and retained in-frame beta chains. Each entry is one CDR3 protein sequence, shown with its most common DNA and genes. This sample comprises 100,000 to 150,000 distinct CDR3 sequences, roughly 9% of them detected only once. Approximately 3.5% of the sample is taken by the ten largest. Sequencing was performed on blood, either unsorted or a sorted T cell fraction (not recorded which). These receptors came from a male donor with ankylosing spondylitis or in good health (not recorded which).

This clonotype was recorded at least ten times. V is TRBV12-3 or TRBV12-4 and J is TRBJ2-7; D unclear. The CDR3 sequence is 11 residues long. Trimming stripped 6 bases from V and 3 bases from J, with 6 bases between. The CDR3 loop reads CASSYLYEQYF. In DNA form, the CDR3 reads TGTGCCAGCAGCTATCTCTACGAGCAGTACTTC.

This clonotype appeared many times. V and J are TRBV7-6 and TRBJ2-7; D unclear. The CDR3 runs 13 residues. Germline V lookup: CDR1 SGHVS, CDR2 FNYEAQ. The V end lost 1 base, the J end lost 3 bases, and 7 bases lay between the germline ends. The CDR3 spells CASSLGTFYEQYF. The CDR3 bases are TGTGCCAGCAGCTTAGGGACCTTCTACGAGCAGTACTTC.

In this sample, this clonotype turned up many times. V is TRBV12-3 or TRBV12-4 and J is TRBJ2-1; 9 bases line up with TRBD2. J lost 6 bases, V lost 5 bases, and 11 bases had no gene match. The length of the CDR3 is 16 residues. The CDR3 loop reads CASSPRLAALVNEQFF. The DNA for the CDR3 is TGTGCCAGCAGTCCCAGACTAGCGGCCCTTGTCAATGAGCAGTTCTTC.

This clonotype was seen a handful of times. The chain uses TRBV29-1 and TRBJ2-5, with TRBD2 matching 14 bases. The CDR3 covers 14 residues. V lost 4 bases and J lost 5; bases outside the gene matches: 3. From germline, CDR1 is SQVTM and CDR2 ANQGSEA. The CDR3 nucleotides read TGCAGCGTTGTAGGACTAGCGGGAGGTGAGACCCAGTACTTC. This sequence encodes CSVVGLAGGETQYF.

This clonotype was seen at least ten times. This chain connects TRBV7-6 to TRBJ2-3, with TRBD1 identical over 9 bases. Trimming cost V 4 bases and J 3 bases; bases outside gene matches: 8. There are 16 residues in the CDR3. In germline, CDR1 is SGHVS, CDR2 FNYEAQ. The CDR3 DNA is TGTGCCAGCAGCTCACCCGCCGGGACAGGGACAGATACGCAGTATTTT. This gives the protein CASSSPAGTGTDTQYF.

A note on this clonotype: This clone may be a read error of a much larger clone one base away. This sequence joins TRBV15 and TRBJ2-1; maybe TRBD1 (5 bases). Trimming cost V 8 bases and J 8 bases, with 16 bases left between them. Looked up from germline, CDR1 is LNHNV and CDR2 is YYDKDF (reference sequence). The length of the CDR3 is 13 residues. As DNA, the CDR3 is TGTGCCACCGGGGCTCTTGTAGTCGATGAGCAGTTCTTC. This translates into CATGALVVDEQFF. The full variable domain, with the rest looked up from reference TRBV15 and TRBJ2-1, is DAMVIQNPRYQVTQFGKPVTLSCSQTLNHNVMYWYQQKSSQAPKLLFHYYDKDFNNEADTPDNFQSRRPNTSFCFLDIRSPGLGDTAMYLCATGALVVDEQFFGPGTRLTVL.

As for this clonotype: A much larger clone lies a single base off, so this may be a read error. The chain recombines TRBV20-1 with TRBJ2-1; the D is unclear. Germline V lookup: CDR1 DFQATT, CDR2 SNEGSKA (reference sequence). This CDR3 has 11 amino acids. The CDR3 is CRAHQVYEQFF. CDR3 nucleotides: TGCAGAGCTCATCAGGTGTATGAGCAGTTCTTC.

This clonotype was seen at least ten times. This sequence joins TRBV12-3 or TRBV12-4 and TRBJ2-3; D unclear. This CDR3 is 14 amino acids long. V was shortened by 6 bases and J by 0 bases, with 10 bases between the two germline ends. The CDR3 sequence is CASSRALSTDTQYF. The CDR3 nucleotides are TGTGCCAGCAGCCGAGCTTTAAGCACAGATACGCAGTATTTT.

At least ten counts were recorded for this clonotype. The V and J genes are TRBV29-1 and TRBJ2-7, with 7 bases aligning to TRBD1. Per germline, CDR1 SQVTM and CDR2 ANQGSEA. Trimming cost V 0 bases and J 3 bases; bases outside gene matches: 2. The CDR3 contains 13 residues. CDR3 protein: CSVEEGDSYEQYF. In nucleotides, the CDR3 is TGCAGCGTTGAAGAGGGGGACAGCTACGAGCAGTACTTC.

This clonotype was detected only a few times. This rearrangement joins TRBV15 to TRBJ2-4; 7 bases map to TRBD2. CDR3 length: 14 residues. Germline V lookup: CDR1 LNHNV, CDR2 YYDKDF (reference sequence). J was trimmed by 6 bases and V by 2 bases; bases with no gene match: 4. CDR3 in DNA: TGTGCCACCAGCAGATACTCGGGGGGAAACATTCAGTACTTC. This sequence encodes CATSRYSGGNIQYF.